This T cell receptor beta chain was sequenced for a study of T cells after yellow fever vaccination. The sample holds a few counts of this clonotype. Trimming stripped 2 bases from V and 2 bases from J, with 12 bases between. CDR3 length: 15 residues. Germline-derived CDR1 and CDR2 are SGHTA and FQGNSA. One entry per CDR3 protein results from TCRdb running MiXCR on the 5' RACE reads. The data show some 300,000 distinct CDR3 sequences, 8% to 9.5% seen once. The chain combines TRBV7-2 with TRBJ1-2, with D unclear. The receptor was derived from a man in his late teens or twenties who received the YFV17D yellow fever vaccine. The material was PBMCs, obtained about 49 days after the first yellow fever vaccination. CDR3 residues: CASSLTGQLNYGYTF. The CDR3 DNA follows: TGTGCCAGCAGCTTAACTGGTCAGTTAAACTATGGCTACACCTTC.